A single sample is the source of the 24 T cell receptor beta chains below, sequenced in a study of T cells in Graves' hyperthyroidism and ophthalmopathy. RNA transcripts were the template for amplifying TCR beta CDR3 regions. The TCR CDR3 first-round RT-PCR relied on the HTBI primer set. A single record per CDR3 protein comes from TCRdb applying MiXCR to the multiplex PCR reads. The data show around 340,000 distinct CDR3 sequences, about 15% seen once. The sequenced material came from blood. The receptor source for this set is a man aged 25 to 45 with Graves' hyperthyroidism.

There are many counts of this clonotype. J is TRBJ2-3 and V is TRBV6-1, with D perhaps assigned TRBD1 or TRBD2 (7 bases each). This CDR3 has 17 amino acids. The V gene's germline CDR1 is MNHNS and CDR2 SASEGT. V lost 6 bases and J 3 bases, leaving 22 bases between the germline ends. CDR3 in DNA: TGTGCCAGCAGGGCTACCCCGACAGGGAGGGGGACAGATACGCAGTATTTT. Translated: CASRATPTGRGTDTQYF.

For the CDR3, the DNA is TGCAGTGCATACAATGGGGCCAAAAACATTCAGTACTTC. It yields the protein CSAYNGAKNIQYF. The chain carries TRBV20-1 and TRBJ2-4; D is unresolved. The germline V gene has CDR1 DFQATT and CDR2 SNEGSKA (reference sequence). The V gene lost 6 bases and the J gene lost 1 base, with 10 bases spanning the gap. The CDR3 runs to 13 residues.

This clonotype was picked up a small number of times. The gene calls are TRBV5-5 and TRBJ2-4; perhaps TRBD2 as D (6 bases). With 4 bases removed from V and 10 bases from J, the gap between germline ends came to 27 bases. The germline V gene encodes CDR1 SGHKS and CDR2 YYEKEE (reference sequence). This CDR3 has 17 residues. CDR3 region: CASSSRGTPQGREIQYF. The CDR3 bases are TGTGCCAGCAGCAGCCGTGGGACTCCTCAGGGCCGAGAGATTCAGTACTTC.

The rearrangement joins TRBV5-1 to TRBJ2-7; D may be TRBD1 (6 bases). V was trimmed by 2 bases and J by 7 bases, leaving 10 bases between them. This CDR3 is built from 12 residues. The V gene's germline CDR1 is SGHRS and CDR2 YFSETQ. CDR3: CASSFIRGEQYF. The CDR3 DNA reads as TGCGCCAGCAGCTTCATCAGGGGTGAGCAGTACTTC. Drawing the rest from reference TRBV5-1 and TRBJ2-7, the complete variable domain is KAGVTQTPRYLIKTRGQQVTLSCSPISGHRSVSWYQQTPGQGLQFLFEYFSETQRNKGNFPGRFSGRQFSNSRSEMNVSTLELGDSALYLCASSFIRGEQYFGPGTRLTVT.

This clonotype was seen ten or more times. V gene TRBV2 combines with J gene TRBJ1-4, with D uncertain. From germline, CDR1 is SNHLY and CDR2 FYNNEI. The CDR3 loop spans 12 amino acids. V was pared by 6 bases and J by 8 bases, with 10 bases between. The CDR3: CASRVSGEKLFF. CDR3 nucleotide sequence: TGTGCCAGCAGAGTATCCGGAGAAAAACTGTTTTTT.

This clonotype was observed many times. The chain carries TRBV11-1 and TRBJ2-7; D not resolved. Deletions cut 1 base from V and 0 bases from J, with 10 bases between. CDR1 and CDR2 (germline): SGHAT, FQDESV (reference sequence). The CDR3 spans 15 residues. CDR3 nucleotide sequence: TGTGCCAGCAGCTTAGGCCAAGTGGCCTCCTACGAGCAGTACTTC. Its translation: CASSLGQVASYEQYF.

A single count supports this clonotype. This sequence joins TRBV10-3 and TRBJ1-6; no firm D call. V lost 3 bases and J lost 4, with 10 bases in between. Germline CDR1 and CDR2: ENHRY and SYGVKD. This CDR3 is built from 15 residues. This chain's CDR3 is CAISEQSDYNSPLHF. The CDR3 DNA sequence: TGTGCCATCAGTGAACAGTCTGATTATAATTCACCCCTCCACTTT.

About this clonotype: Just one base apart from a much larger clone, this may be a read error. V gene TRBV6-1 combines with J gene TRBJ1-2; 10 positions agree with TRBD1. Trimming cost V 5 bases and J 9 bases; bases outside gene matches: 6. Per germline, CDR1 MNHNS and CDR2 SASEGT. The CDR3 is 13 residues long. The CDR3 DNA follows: TGTGCCAGCAGTCCCGGGACAGGGGCCAGCTACACCTTC. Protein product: CASSPGTGASYTF.

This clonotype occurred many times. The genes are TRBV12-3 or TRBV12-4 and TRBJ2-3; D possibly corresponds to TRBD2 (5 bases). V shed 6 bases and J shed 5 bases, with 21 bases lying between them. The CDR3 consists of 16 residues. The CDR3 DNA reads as TGTGCCAGCAGCCGGTCGGGGATCCACTGGGGAGATACGCAGTATTTT. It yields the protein CASSRSGIHWGDTQYF.

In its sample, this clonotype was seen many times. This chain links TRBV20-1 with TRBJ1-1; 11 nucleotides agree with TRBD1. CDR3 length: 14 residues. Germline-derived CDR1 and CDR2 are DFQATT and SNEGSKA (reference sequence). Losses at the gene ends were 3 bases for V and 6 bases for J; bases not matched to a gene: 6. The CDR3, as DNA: TGCAGTGCTAGTCTAGGGGGACAGGGGGCTGAAGCTTTCTTT. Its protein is CSASLGGQGAEAFF.

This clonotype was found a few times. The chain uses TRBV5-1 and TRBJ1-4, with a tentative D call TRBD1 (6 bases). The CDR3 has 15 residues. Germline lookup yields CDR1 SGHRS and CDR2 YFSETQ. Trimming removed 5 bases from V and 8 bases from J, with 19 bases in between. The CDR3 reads CASSLTGFLGEKLFF. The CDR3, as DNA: TGCGCCAGCAGTCTCACAGGGTTTCTCGGCGAAAAACTGTTTTTT.

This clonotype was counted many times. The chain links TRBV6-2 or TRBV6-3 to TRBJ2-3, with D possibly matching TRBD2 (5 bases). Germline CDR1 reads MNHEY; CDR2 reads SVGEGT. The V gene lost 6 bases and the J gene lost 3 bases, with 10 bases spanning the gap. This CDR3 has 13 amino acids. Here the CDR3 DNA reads TGTGCCAGCAGCCGGCGGGTGACAGATACGCAGTATTTT. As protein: CASSRRVTDTQYF.

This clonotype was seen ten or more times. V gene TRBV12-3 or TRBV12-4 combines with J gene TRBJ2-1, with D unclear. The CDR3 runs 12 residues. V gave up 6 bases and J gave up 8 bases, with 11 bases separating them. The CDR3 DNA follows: TGTGCCAGCAGCCCTTTACTGTATGAGCAGTTCTTC. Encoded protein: CASSPLLYEQFF.

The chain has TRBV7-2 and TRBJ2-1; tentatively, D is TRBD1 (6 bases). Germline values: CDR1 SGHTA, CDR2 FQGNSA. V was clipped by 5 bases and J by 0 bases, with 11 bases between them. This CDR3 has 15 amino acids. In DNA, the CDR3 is TGTGCCAGCAGCCTACAGGGCCCCTCCTACAATGAGCAGTTCTTC. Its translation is CASSLQGPSYNEQFF.

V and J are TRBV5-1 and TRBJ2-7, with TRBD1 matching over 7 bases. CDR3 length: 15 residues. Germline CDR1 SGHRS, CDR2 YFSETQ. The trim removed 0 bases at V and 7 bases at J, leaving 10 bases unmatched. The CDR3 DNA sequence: TGCGCCAGCAGCTTGGGGGGACAGCGGACCGGGGAGCAGTACTTC. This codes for CASSLGGQRTGEQYF.

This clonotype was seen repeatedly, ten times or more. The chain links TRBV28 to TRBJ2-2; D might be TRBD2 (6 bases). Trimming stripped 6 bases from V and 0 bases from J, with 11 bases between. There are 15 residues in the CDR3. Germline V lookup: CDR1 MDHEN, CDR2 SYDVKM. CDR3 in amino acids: CASSTGGSNTGELFF. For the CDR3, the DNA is TGTGCCAGCAGCACCGGGGGATCGAACACCGGGGAGCTGTTTTTT.

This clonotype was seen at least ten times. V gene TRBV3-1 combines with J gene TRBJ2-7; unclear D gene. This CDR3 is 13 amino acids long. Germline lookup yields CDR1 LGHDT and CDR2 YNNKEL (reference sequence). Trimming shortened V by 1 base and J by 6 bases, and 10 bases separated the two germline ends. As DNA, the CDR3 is TGTGCCAGCAGCCAAGTGATGATGGGCGAGCAGTACTTC. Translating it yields CASSQVMMGEQYF.

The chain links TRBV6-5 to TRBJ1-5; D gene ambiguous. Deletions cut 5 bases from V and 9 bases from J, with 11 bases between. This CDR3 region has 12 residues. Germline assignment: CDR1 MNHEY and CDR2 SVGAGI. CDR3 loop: CASSTRERPQHF. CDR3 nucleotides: TGTGCCAGCAGTACTCGGGAGAGGCCCCAGCATTTT.

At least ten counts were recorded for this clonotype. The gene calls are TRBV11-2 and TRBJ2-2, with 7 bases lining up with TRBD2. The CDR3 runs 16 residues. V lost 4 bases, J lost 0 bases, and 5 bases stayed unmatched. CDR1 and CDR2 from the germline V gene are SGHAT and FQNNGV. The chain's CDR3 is CASSYPGTTNTGELFF. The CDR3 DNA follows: TGTGCCAGCAGCTACCCCGGGACTACGAACACCGGGGAGCTGTTTTTT.

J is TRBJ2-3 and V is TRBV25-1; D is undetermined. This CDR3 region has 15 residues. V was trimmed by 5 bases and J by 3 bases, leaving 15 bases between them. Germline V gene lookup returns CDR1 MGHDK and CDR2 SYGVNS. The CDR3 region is CASSPPGIRTDTQYF. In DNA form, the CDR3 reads TGTGCCAGCAGTCCCCCCGGCATTAGAACAGATACGCAGTATTTT.

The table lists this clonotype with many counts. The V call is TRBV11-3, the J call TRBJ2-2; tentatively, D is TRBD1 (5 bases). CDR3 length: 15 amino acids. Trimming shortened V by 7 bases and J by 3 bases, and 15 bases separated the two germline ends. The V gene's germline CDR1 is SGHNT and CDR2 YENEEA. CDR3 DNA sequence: TGTGCCAGCACCCAGGCAGGGCCCTACACCGGGGAGCTGTTTTTT. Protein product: CASTQAGPYTGELFF.

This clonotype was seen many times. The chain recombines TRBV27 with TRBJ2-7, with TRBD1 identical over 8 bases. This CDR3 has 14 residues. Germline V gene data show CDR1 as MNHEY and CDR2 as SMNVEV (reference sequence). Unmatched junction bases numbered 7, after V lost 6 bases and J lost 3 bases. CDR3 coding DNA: TGTGCCAGCAGCCCCAGGGGGCGCGACTACGAGCAGTACTTC. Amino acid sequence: CASSPRGRDYEQYF.

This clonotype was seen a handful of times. Here the CDR3 DNA reads TGCGCCAGCAGCTTCCTCGGGTCTGGAAACACCATATATTTT. As protein: CASSFLGSGNTIYF. V and J are TRBV5-1 and TRBJ1-3; D not certain. V shed 2 bases and J shed 1 base, with 7 bases lying between them. Germline CDR1 and CDR2: SGHRS and YFSETQ. This CDR3 is built from 14 residues.

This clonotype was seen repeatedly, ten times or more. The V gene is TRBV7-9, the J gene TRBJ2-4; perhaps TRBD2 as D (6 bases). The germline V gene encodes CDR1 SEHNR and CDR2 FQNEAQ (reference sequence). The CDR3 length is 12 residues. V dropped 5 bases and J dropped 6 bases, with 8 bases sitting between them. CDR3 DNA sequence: TGTGCCAGCAGCCCCGGGGGAAACATTCAGTACTTC. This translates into CASSPGGNIQYF.